One and the same sample provided the 26 T cell receptor beta chains below, sequenced in a study of T cells in Graves' hyperthyroidism and ophthalmopathy. RNA transcripts served as the template for amplifying TCR beta CDR3 regions. TCR CDR3 underwent first-round RT-PCR with the HTBI primer set. TCRdb itself ran the multiplex PCR reads through MiXCR, one entry per CDR3 protein. The sample includes approximately 300,000 distinct CDR3 sequences, roughly 15% of them seen just once. The sample comprised blood. These receptors all stem from a man aged 25-45 years with Graves' hyperthyroidism.

This clonotype showed up many times. The chain is built from TRBV2 and TRBJ2-5; 11 bases match TRBD2. The CDR3 sequence is 13 residues long. Germline CDR1 reads SNHLY; CDR2 reads FYNNEI. J lost 4 bases, V lost 8 bases, and 3 bases had no gene match. The CDR3 loop is CASLGLAGETQYF. The CDR3 coding sequence is TGTGCCAGCCTTGGACTAGCGGGAGAGACCCAGTACTTC. The full variable domain, with the rest looked up from reference TRBV2 and TRBJ2-5, is EPEVTQTPSHQVTQMGQEVILRCVPISNHLYFYWYRQILGQKVEFLVSFYNNEISEKSEIFDDQFSVERPDGSNFTLKIRSTKLEDSAMYFCASLGLAGETQYFGPGTRLLVL.

This clonotype was detected only a few times. The V and J genes are TRBV30 and TRBJ1-6; D perhaps matches TRBD1 (5 bases). Germline values: CDR1 GTSNPN, CDR2 SVGIG (reference sequence). There are 14 residues in the CDR3. V was cut by 3 bases and J by 8 bases, with 14 bases left in between. The CDR3 bases are TGTGCCTGGAGCCCGACAGAAGGGGATTCACCCCTCCACTTT. Protein sequence: CAWSPTEGDSPLHF.

This clonotype was observed a handful of times. The CDR3 DNA follows: TGCGCCAGCAGCTCCGGGGGGGGAGAGGAAAAACTGTTTTTT. Its translation is CASSSGGGEEKLFF. This chain joins TRBV5-1 and TRBJ1-4, with D possibly being TRBD1 (5 bases). The CDR3 is 14 amino acids. From germline, CDR1 is SGHRS and CDR2 YFSETQ. V gave up 3 bases and J gave up 8 bases, with 14 bases separating them.

There are a few counts of this clonotype. The rearrangement joins TRBV6-2 or TRBV6-3 to TRBJ1-5; 9 nucleotides align to TRBD1. The germline V gene has CDR1 MNHEY and CDR2 SVGEGT. Trimming at V came to 8 bases and at J to 4 bases, leaving 9 bases not matched to a gene. The CDR3 runs to 15 residues. The CDR3 here is CASGKGTGYNQPQHF. In DNA, the CDR3 is TGTGCCAGCGGAAAAGGGACAGGGTATAATCAGCCCCAGCATTTT.

This clonotype was detected many times. The rearrangement joins TRBV7-3 to TRBJ2-1; D may be TRBD2 (6 bases). The germline V and J ends were trimmed by 4 bases and 3 bases, with 22 bases remaining between them. CDR3 length equals 18 residues. Germline V gives CDR1 SGHTA, CDR2 FQGTGA. DNA for the CDR3: TGTGCCAGCAGCTCCCCTCGGGGGAGCGGACTCCTCTACAATGAGCAGTTCTTC. Its protein product is CASSSPRGSGLLYNEQFF.

The chain uses TRBV7-3 and TRBJ2-2, with D tentatively TRBD1 or TRBD2 (5 bases each). Trimming took off 5 bases at V and 6 bases at J, with 19 bases between the two ends. This CDR3 has 16 residues. Germline V gives CDR1 SGHTA, CDR2 FQGTGA. The CDR3: CASSPDPGRPPGELFF. CDR3 DNA: TGTGCCAGCAGCCCCGACCCGGGACGTCCCCCCGGGGAGCTGTTTTTT.

This clonotype was seen ten or more times. The gene calls are TRBV28 and TRBJ1-2; TRBD1 might be the D (5 bases). The V and J ends lost 1 base and 4 bases respectively, with 13 bases between them. Germline CDR1 reads MDHEN; CDR2 reads SYDVKM. This CDR3 has 15 amino acids. Written as DNA, the CDR3 is TGTGCCAGCAGTTTATCCCCCGGCGGGACCTATGGCTACACCTTC. Translation: CASSLSPGGTYGYTF.

Details on this clonotype: It may be a read error: a sequence one base away is much more abundant. The chain joins TRBV9 to TRBJ2-7, with D hard to call. This CDR3 region has 11 residues. V was cut by 3 bases and J by 6 bases, with 7 bases left in between. Germline assignment: CDR1 SGDLS and CDR2 YYNGEE. The CDR3 DNA follows: TGTGCCAGCAGCGCTCACGGCGAGCAGTACTTC. Its protein product is CASSAHGEQYF.

This chain links TRBV7-2 with TRBJ1-4; D unresolved. The V end lost 5 bases, the J end lost 7 bases, and 17 bases lay between the germline ends. This CDR3 contains 15 residues. In germline, CDR1 is SGHTA, CDR2 FQGNSA. The CDR3 sequence: CASSQTRGRGEKLFF. DNA for the CDR3: TGTGCCAGCAGCCAAACCAGAGGGCGCGGTGAAAAACTGTTTTTT.

This clonotype was found many times. The chain carries TRBV10-1 and TRBJ2-1, with no clear D. The CDR3 runs 12 residues. The germline V gene has CDR1 WNHNN and CDR2 SYGVQD (reference sequence). The V end lost 0 bases, the J end lost 9 bases, and 6 bases lay between the germline ends. CDR3 sequence: CASSESMSEQFF. In nucleotides, the CDR3 is TGCGCCAGCAGTGAGTCAATGAGTGAGCAGTTCTTC.

This clonotype has only a few counts. The CDR3 DNA is TGTGCCAGCAGTTTATGGGGGGCAGGTGGGGCCAACGTCCTGACTTTC. This translates into CASSLWGAGGANVLTF. The chain recombines TRBV27 with TRBJ2-6; D is possibly TRBD1 or TRBD2 (6 bases each). CDR1 and CDR2 (germline): MNHEY, SMNVEV (reference sequence). The CDR3 runs 16 residues. V shed 1 base and J shed 3 bases, with 10 bases lying between them.

This clonotype was seen repeatedly, ten times or more. This CDR3 reads CASSISRGAEKLFF. CDR3 coding DNA: TGCGCCAGCAGCATTTCCAGGGGAGCGGAAAAACTGTTTTTT. The V gene is TRBV5-1, the J gene TRBJ1-4; tentatively, D is TRBD1 (6 bases). The length of the CDR3 is 14 residues. V gave up 4 bases and J gave up 8 bases, with 15 bases separating them. The germline V gene has CDR1 SGHRS and CDR2 YFSETQ.

This clonotype was recorded a few times. This may stem from a read error, because a much larger clone lies one nucleotide away. This sequence joins TRBV28 and TRBJ2-7; D may match TRBD1 or TRBD2 (5 bases each). CDR3 size: 15 residues. V gave up 6 bases and J gave up 1 base, with 16 bases separating them. The germline gives CDR1 MDHEN, CDR2 SYDVKM. The CDR3: CASSESGTLSYEQYF. The CDR3 bases are TGTGCCAGCAGCGAGTCGGGGACGCTGTCCTACGAGCAGTACTTC.

The gene calls are TRBV2 and TRBJ1-4, with D possibly TRBD1 on 6 matching bases. The germline V gene has CDR1 SNHLY and CDR2 FYNNEI. This CDR3 comprises 15 residues. Trimming took off 5 bases at V and 8 bases at J, with 18 bases between the two ends. The CDR3 loop reads CASSFSGTRGEKLFF. The DNA for the CDR3 is TGTGCCAGCAGTTTCTCCGGGACAAGGGGGGAAAAACTGTTTTTT.

This clonotype was counted a few times. This rearrangement joins TRBV20-1 to TRBJ1-6; unclear D gene. From germline, CDR1 is DFQATT and CDR2 SNEGSKA (reference sequence). This CDR3 is 14 amino acids long. Trimming cost V 4 bases and J 2 bases, with 9 bases left between them. CDR3 coding DNA: TGCAGTGCTAATAGTCTCACCTATAATTCACCCCTCCACTTT. It encodes CSANSLTYNSPLHF.

The chain links TRBV12-3 or TRBV12-4 to TRBJ1-1, with 7 bases that match TRBD1. The CDR3 covers 14 residues. V was pared by 3 bases and J by 5 bases, with 6 bases of the junction left unmatched. The CDR3 here is CASSFEGAVTEAFF. The CDR3 bases are TGTGCCAGCAGTTTCGAGGGGGCGGTTACTGAAGCTTTCTTT.

This clonotype was seen more than once but under ten times. J is TRBJ2-1 and V is TRBV5-4, with no clear D. The CDR3 has 15 amino acids. Trimming shortened V by 1 base and J by 4 bases, and 12 bases separated the two germline ends. CDR1 is SGHNT and CDR2 is YYREEE in the germline V gene (reference sequence). CDR3 sequence: CASSLSSLTYNEQFF. CDR3 nucleotide sequence: TGTGCCAGCAGCTTGAGCAGCCTTACGTACAATGAGCAGTTCTTC.

As to this clonotype: This sequence may be a read error, since a much larger clone differs from it by one base. V gene TRBV20-1 combines with J gene TRBJ2-1, with unresolved D. The CDR3 runs to 14 residues. Trimming pared 3 bases from V and 9 bases from J, leaving 18 bases between. Per the germline V gene, CDR1 is DFQATT and CDR2 is SNEGSKA (reference sequence). CDR3 sequence reads: CSARDPSYHPEQFF. DNA for the CDR3: TGCAGTGCTAGGGACCCCAGTTATCATCCTGAGCAGTTCTTC.

This clonotype was seen repeatedly, ten times or more. The chain combines TRBV3-1 with TRBJ2-2; no definite D call. CDR3 size: 13 residues. In germline, CDR1 is LGHDT, CDR2 YNNKEL (reference sequence). V was pared by 8 bases and J by 0 bases, with 7 bases between. The CDR3 DNA is TGTGCCAGCTCACAAACGAACACCGGGGAGCTGTTTTTT. Encoded protein: CASSQTNTGELFF.

The chain uses TRBV29-1 and TRBJ2-7; a possible D gene is TRBD1 (5 bases). The V gene's germline CDR1 is SQVTM and CDR2 ANQGSEA. This CDR3 contains 12 residues. The germline V and J ends were trimmed by 8 bases and 0 bases, with 11 bases remaining between them. CDR3 protein: CSTRTNSYEQYF. DNA for the CDR3: TGCAGCACCAGGACAAACTCCTACGAGCAGTACTTC.

This clonotype has a count of ten or more. The genes are TRBV12-3 or TRBV12-4 and TRBJ2-7; D possibly corresponds to TRBD2 (5 bases). V lost 2 bases and J lost 7, with 9 bases in between. This CDR3 is built from 12 residues. This chain's CDR3 is CASSLLAREQYF. The CDR3, as DNA: TGTGCCAGCAGTTTACTAGCAAGGGAGCAGTACTTC.

This clonotype showed up many times. The chain recombines TRBV7-9 with TRBJ2-7; possibly TRBD1 or TRBD2 for D (5 bases each). CDR1 is SEHNR, CDR2 FQNEAQ, per germline (reference sequence). V shed 3 bases and J shed 7 bases, with 10 bases lying between them. This CDR3 spans 12 amino acids. Written as DNA, the CDR3 is TGTGCCAGCAGCTTGGGGGTGAGGGAGCAGTACTTC. This codes for CASSLGVREQYF. The full variable domain, rest sourced from reference TRBV7-9 and TRBJ2-7, is DTGVSQNPRHKITKRGQNVTFRCDPISEHNRLYWYRQTLGQGPEFLTYFQNEAQLEKSRLLSDRFSAERPKGSFSTLEIQRTEQGDSAMYLCASSLGVREQYFGPGTRLTVT.

This clonotype was seen repeatedly, ten times or more. The chain links TRBV28 to TRBJ2-1; D is perhaps TRBD2 (6 bases). Trimming cost V 5 bases and J 3 bases, with 14 bases left between them. The CDR3 runs to 15 residues. Germline V gene lookup returns CDR1 MDHEN and CDR2 SYDVKM. CDR3 protein: CASSPGDVIYNEQFF. For the CDR3, the DNA is TGTGCCAGCAGTCCGGGAGACGTAATCTACAATGAGCAGTTCTTC.

The CDR3 DNA reads TGTGCCAGCAGTTCTTCCGACAACTACGAGCAGTACTTC. It codes for CASSSSDNYEQYF. V is TRBV6-5 and J is TRBJ2-7; no clear D gene. This CDR3 has 13 amino acids. Per the germline V gene, CDR1 is MNHEY and CDR2 is SVGAGI. V lost 4 bases and J lost 3, with 10 bases in between.

This clonotype was detected ten times or more. This CDR3 is CASSFGTGEDEQYF. CDR3 sequence (DNA): TGTGCCAGCAGCTTCGGGACAGGGGAGGACGAGCAGTACTTC. The chain employs TRBV11-2 and TRBJ2-7; 10 nucleotides align to TRBD1. Unmatched junction bases numbered 4, after V lost 3 bases and J lost 5 bases. The germline V gene has CDR1 SGHAT and CDR2 FQNNGV. This CDR3 comprises 14 residues.

This clonotype appeared many times. The chain combines TRBV3-1 with TRBJ2-2, with no clear D. V was pared by 7 bases and J by 2 bases, with 17 bases between. Germline loops: CDR1 LGHDT, CDR2 YNNKEL (reference sequence). CDR3 length: 16 residues. CDR3 bases: TGTGCCAGCACCCCTAGACTCGAGATAAACACCGGGGAGCTGTTTTTT. This encodes CASTPRLEINTGELFF.